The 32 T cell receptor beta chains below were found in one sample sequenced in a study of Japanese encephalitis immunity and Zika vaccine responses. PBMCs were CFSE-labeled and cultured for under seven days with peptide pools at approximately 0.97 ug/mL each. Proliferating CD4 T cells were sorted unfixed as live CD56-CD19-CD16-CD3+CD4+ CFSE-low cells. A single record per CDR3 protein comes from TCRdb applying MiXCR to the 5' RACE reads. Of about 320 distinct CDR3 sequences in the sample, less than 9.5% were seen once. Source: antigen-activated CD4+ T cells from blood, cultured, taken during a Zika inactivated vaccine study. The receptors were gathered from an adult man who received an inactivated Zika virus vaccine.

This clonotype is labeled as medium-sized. The CDR3 protein is CASGPQGIEGNYGYTF. Here the CDR3 DNA reads TGTGCCAGCGGACCACAGGGTATAGAGGGAAACTATGGCTACACCTTC. V and J are TRBV7-8 and TRBJ1-2; TRBD1 is a possible D gene (6 bases). This CDR3 spans 16 amino acids. The germline CDR1 and CDR2 sequences are SGHVS and FQNEAQ. V was clipped by 8 bases and J by 2 bases, with 21 bases between them.

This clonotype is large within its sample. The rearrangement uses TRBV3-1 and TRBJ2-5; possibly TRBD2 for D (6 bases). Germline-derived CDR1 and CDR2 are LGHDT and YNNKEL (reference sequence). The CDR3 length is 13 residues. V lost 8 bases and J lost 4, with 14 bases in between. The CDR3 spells CASEQRGGETQYF. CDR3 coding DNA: TGTGCCAGCGAACAGAGGGGAGGAGAGACCCAGTACTTC.

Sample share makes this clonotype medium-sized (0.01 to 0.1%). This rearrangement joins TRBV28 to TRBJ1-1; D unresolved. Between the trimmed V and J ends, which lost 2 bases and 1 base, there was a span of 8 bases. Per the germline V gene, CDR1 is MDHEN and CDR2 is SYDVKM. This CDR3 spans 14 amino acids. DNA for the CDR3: TGTGCCAGCAGTTTAGCGCGATCGAACACTGAAGCTTTCTTT. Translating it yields CASSLARSNTEAFF.

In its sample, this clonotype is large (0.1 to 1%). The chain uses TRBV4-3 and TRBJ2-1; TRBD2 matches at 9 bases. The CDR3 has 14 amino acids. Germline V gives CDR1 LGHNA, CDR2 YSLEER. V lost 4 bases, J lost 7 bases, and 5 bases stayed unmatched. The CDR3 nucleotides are TGCGCCAGCAGCCTGGCGGGGGGGATAAATGAGCAGTTCTTC. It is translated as CASSLAGGINEQFF.

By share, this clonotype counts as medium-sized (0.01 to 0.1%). CDR3 coding DNA: TGCAGCGGTCGGAACGGGAGGGGGCAGGGGGACACTGAAGCTTTCTTT. Amino acid sequence: CSGRNGRGQGDTEAFF. V is TRBV29-1 and J is TRBJ1-1; 7 nucleotides line up with TRBD1. The length of the CDR3 is 16 residues. After removal of 7 bases from V and 3 bases from J, the junction contained 17 bases not matched to a gene. In germline, CDR1 is SQVTM, CDR2 ANQGSEA.

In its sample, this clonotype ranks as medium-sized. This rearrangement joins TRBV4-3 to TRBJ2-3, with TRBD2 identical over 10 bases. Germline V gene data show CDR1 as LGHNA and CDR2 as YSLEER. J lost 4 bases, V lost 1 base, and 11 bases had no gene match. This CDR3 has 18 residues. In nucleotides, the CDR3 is TGCGCCAGCAGCCAAGTGGGGCTAGCGGGGGTGTCCGCAGATACGCAGTATTTT. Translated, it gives CASSQVGLAGVSADTQYF.

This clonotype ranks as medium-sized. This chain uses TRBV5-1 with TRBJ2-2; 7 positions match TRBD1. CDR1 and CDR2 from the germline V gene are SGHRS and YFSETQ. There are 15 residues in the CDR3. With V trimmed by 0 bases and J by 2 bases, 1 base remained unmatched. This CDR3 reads CASSLDRGNTGELFF. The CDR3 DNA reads TGCGCCAGCAGCTTGGACAGGGGAAACACCGGGGAGCTGTTTTTT. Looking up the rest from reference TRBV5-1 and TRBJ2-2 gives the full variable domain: KAGVTQTPRYLIKTRGQQVTLSCSPISGHRSVSWYQQTPGQGLQFLFEYFSETQRNKGNFPGRFSGRQFSNSRSEMNVSTLELGDSALYLCASSLDRGNTGELFFGEGSRLTVL.

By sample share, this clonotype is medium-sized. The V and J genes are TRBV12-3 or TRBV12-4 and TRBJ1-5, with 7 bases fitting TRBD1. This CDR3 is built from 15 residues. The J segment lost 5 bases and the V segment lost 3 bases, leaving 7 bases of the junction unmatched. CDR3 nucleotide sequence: TGTGCCAGCAGTTTCAGGGGGTATAAGGATCAGCCCCAGCATTTT. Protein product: CASSFRGYKDQPQHF.

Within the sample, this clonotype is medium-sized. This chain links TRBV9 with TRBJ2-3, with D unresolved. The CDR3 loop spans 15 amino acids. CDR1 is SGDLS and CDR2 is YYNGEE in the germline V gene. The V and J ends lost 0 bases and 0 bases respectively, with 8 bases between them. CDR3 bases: TGTGCCAGCAGCGTAGAAGGACGGAGCACAGATACGCAGTATTTT. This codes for CASSVEGRSTDTQYF.

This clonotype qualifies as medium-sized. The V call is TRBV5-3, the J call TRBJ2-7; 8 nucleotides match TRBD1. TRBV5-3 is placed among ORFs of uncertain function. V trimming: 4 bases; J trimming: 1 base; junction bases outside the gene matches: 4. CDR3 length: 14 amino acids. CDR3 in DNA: TGTGCCAGAAGCCTCGGGACAGGTTCCTACGAGCAGTACTTC. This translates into CARSLGTGSYEQYF.

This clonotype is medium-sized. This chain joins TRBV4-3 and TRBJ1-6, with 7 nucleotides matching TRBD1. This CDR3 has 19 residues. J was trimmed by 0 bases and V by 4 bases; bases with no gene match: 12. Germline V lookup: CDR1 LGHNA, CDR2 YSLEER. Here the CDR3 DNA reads TGCGCCAGCAGCCTCCTATCCGGCAGGGGGAACTCCTATAATTCACCCCTCCACTTT. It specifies CASSLLSGRGNSYNSPLHF.

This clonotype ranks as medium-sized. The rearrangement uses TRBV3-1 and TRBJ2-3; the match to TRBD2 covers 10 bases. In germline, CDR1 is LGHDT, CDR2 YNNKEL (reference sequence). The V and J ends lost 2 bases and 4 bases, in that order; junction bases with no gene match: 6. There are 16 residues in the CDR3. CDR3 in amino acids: CASSQSWTSGSDTQYF. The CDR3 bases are TGTGCCAGCAGCCAATCGTGGACTAGCGGATCAGATACGCAGTATTTT.

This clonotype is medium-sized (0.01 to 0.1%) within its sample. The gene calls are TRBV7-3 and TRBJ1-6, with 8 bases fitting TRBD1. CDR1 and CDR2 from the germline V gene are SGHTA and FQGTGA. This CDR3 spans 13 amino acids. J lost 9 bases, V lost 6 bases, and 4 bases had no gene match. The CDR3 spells CASSTGGSSPLHF. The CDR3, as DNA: TGTGCCAGCAGTACAGGGGGGAGTTCACCCCTCCACTTT.

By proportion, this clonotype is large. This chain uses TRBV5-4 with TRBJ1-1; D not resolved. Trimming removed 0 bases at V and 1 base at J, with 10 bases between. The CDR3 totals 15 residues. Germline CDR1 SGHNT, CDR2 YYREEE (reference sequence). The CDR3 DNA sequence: TGTGCCAGCAGCTTGGCAAGGAGTGGGAACACTGAAGCTTTCTTT. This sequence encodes CASSLARSGNTEAFF.

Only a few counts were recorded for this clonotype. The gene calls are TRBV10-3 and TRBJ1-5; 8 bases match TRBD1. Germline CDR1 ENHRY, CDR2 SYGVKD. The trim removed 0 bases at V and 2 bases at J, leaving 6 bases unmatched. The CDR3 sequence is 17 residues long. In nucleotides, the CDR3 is TGTGCCATCAGTGAGTCTGGACAGGGAAGAGGCAATCAGCCCCAGCATTTT. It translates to CAISESGQGRGNQPQHF.

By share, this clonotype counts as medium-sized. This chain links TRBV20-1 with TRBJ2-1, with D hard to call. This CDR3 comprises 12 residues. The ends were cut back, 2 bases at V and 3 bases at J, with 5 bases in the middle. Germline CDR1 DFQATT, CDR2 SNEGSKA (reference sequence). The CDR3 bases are TGCAGTGCTAGATCTCACTACAATGAGCAGTTCTTC. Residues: CSARSHYNEQFF.

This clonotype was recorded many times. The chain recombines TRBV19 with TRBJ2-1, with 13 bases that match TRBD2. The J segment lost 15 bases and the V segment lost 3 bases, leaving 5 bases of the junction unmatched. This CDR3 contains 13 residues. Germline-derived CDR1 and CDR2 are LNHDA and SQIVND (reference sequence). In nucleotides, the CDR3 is TGTGCCAGTAGTATGGGGGGACTAGCGGGGACGTTCTTC. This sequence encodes CASSMGGLAGTFF.

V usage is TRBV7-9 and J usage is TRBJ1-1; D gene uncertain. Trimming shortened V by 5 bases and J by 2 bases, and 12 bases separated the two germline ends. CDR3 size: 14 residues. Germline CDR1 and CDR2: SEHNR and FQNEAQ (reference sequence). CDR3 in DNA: TGTGCCAGCAGCAAGGTTTGGGGTAACACTGAAGCTTTCTTT. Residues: CASSKVWGNTEAFF.

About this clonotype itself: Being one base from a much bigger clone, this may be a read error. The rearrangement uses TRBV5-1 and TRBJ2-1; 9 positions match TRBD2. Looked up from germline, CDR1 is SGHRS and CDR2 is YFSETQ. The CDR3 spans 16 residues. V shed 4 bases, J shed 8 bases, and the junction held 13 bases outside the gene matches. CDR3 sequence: CASSLSGGLQAYEQFF. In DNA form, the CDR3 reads TGCGCCAGCAGCCTCAGCGGGGGGCTGCAAGCCTATGAGCAGTTCTTC.

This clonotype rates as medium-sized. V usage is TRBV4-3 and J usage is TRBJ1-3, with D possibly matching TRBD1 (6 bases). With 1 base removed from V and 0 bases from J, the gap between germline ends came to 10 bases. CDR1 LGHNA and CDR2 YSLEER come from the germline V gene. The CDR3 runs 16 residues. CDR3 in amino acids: CASSQADRYSGNTIYF. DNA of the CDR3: TGCGCCAGCAGCCAAGCCGACAGGTACTCTGGAAACACCATATATTTT.

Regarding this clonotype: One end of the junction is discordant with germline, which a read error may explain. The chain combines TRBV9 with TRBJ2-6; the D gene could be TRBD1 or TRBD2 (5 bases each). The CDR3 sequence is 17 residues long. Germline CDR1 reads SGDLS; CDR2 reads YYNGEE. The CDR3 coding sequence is TGTGCCAGCATAAAACGGGACCCACCCTCTGGGGCCAACATCCTGACTTTC. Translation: CASIKRDPPSGANILTF.

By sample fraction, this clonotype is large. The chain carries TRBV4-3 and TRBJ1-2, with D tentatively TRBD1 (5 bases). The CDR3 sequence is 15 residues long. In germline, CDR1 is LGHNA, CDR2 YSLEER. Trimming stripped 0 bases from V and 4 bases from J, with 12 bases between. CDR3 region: CASSQDPAGTYGYTF. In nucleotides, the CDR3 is TGCGCCAGCAGCCAAGATCCCGCAGGGACCTATGGCTACACCTTC.

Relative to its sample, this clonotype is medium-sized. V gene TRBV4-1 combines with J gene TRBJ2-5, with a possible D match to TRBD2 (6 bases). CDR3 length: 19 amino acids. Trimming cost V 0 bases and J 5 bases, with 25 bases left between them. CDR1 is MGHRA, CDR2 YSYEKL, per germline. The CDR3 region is CASSQDLPRLGGIGETQYF. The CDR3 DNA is TGCGCCAGCAGCCAAGATCTGCCTCGACTAGGAGGGATCGGGGAGACCCAGTACTTC.

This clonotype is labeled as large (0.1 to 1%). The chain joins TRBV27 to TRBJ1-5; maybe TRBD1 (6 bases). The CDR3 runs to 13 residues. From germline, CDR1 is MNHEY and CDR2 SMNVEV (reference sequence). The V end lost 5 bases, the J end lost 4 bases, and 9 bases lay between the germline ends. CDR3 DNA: TGTGCCAGCAGTAGTACAGGGAATCAGCCCCAGCATTTT. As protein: CASSSTGNQPQHF.

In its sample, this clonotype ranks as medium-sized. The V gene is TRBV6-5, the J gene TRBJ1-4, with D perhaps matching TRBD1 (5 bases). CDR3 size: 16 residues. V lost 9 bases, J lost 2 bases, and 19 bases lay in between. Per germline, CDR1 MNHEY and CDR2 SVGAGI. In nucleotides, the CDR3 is TGTGCCAGTCGGGGCACCCAGAGGGCTACTAATGAAAAACTGTTTTTT. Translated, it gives CASRGTQRATNEKLFF.

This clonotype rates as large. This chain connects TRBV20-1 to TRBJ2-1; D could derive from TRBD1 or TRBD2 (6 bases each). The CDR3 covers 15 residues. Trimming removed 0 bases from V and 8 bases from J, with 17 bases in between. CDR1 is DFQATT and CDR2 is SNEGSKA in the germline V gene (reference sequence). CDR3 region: CSARDIRGPSYEQFF. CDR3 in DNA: TGCAGTGCTAGAGATATACGGGGGCCGAGCTATGAGCAGTTCTTC.

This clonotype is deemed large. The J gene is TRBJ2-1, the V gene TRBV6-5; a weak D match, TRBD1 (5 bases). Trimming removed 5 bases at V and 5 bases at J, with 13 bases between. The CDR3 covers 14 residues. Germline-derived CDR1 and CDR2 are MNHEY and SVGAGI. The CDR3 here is CASSLARVHNEQFF. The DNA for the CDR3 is TGTGCCAGCAGTCTCGCCAGGGTCCACAATGAGCAGTTCTTC.

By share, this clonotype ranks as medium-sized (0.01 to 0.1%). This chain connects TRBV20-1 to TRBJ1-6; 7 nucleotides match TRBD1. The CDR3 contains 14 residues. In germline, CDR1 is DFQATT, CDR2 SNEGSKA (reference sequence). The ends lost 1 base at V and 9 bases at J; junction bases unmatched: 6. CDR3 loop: CSARVGQSTSPLHF. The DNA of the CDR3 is TGCAGTGCTAGAGTGGGACAGTCGACTTCACCCCTCCACTTT.

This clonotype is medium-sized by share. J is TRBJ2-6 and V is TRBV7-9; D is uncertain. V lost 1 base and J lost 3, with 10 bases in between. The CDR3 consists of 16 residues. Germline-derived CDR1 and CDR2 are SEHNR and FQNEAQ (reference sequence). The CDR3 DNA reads TGTGCCAGCAGCTTAGGAGGTTGGGTTGGGGCCAACGTCCTGACTTTC. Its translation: CASSLGGWVGANVLTF.

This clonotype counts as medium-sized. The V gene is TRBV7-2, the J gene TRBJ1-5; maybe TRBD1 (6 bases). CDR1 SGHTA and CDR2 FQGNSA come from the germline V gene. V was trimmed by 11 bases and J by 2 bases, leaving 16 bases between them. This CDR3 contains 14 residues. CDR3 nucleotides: TGTGCCGTCCCGGACAGACCACGCAATCAGCCCCAGCATTTT. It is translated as CAVPDRPRNQPQHF.

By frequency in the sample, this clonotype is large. The DNA for the CDR3 is TGCAGCGCTCTGAACACTGAAGCTTTCTTT. This codes for CSALNTEAFF. The genes are TRBV29-1 and TRBJ1-1; no reliable D call. The ends were cut back, 7 bases at V and 0 bases at J, with 3 bases in the middle. The CDR3 totals 10 residues. Per germline, CDR1 SQVTM and CDR2 ANQGSEA.

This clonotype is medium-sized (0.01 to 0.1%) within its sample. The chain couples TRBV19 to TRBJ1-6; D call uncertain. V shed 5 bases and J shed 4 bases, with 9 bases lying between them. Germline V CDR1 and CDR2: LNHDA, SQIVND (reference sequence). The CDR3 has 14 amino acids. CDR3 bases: TGTGCCAGTAGTCGGACGGATTATAATTCACCCCTCCACTTT. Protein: CASSRTDYNSPLHF.